The entry below gives a single T cell receptor (beta chain) sequence along with its context. The data were taken from a study of blood T cell repertoires in COVID-19. Original analysis: Reference gene primer amplification gave estimated nucleated cell counts. Sequencing used immunoSEQ multiplex PCR; TCRdb keeps in-frame clones, though not all of them. Clone size and the V and J calls come from that table; the DNA yielded D and trimming. The sample yields 190,000 or so clones, approximately 89% seen once. The V end was cut by 5 bases, the J end by 2 bases, with 9 bases between. The CDR3 length is 13 residues. The germline V gene encodes CDR1 LNHDA and CDR2 SQIVND (reference sequence).

The sequencing input was peripheral blood. This chain links TRBV19 with TRBJ2-5, with D tentatively TRBD2 (5 bases). The source of this sequence is a man in his forties with active or convalescent COVID-19. The CDR3: CASSGGLQETQYF. DNA of the CDR3: TGTGCCAGTAGTGGCGGGTTGCAAGAGACCCAGTACTTC.